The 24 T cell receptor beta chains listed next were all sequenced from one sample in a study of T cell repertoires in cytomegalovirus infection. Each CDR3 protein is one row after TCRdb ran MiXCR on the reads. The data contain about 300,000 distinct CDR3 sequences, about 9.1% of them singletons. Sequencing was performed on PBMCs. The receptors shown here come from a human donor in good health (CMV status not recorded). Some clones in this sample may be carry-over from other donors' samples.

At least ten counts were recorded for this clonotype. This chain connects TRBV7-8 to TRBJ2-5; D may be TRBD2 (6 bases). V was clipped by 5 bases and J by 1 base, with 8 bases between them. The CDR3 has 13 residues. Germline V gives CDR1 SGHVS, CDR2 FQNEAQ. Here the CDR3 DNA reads TGTGCCAGCAGCCCGCGGGGCCAAGAGACCCAGTACTTC. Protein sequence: CASSPRGQETQYF. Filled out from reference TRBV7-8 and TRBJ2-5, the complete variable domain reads GAGVSQSPRYKVAKRGQDVALRCDPISGHVSLFWYQQALGQGPEFLTYFQNEAQLDKSGLPSDRFFAERPEGSVSTLKIQRTQQEDSAVYLCASSPRGQETQYFGPGTRLLVL.

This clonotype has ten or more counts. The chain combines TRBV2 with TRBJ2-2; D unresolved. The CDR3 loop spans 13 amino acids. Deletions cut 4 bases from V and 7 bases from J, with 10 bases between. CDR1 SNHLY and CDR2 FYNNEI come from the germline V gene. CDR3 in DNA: TGTGCCAGCAGTGGGGGTGGAAGCGGGGAGCTGTTTTTT. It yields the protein CASSGGGSGELFF.

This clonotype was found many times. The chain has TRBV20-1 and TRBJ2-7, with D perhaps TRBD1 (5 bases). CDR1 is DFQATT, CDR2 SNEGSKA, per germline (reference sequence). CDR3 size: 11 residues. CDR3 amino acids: CGVQDSYEQYV. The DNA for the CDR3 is TGTGGGGTACAGGACTCCTACGAGCAGTACGTC.

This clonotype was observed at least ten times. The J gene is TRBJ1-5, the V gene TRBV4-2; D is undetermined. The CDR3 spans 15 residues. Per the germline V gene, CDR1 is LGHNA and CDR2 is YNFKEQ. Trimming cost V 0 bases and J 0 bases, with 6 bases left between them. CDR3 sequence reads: CASSQESLSNQPQHF. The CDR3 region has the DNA TGTGCCAGCAGCCAAGAATCCCTTAGCAATCAGCCCCAGCATTTT.

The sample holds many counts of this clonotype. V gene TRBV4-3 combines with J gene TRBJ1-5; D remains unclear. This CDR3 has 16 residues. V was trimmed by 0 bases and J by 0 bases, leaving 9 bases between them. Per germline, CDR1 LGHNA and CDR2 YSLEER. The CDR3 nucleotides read TGCGCCAGCAGCCAAGATTTGCCCGGTAGCAATCAGCCCCAGCATTTT. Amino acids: CASSQDLPGSNQPQHF.

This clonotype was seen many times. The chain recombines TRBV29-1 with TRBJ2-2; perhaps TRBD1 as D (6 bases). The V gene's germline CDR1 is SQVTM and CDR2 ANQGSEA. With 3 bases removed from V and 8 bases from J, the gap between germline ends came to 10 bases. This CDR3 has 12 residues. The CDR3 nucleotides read TGCAGCGTTGATGGGACAACGGGGGAGCTGTTTTTT. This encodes CSVDGTTGELFF.

CDR3 amino acids: CASSLAGLAATDTQYF. The CDR3 bases are TGTGCCAGCAGCTTGGCGGGACTAGCGGCCACAGATACGCAGTATTTT. The chain joins TRBV5-6 to TRBJ2-3; TRBD2 matches 11 bases. Germline V gene data show CDR1 as SGHDT and CDR2 as YYEEEE. Unmatched junction bases numbered 2, after V lost 0 bases and J lost 2 bases. The length of the CDR3 is 16 residues.

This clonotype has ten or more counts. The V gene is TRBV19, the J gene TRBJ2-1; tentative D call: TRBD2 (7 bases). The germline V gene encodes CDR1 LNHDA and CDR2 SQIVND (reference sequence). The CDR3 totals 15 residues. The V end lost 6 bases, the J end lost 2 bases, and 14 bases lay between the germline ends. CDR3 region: CASRPPGGPYNEQFF. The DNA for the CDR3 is TGTGCCAGTAGGCCCCCCGGGGGGCCCTACAATGAGCAGTTCTTC. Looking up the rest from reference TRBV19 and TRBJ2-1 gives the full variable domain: DGGITQSPKYLFRKEGQNVTLSCEQNLNHDAMYWYRQDPGQGLRLIYYSQIVNDFQKGDIAEGYSVSREKKESFPLTVTSAQKNPTAFYLCASRPPGGPYNEQFFGPGTRLTVL.

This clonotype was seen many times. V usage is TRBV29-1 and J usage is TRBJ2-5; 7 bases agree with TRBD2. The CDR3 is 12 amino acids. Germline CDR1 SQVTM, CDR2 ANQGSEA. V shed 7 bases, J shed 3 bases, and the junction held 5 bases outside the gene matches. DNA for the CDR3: TGCAGCGGGGGAGGGCAAAAAGAGACCCAGTACTTC. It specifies CSGGGQKETQYF.

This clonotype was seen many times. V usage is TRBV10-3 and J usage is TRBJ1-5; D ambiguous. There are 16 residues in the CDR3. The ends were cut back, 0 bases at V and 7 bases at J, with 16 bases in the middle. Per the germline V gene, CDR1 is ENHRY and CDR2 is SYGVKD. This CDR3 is CAISESTRGKGQPQHF. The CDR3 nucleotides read TGTGCCATCAGTGAGTCGACTCGAGGGAAGGGACAGCCCCAGCATTTT.

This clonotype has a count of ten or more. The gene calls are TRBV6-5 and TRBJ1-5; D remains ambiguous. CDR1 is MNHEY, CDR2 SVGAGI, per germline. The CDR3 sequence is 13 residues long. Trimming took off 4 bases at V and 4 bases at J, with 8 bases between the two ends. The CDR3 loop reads CASSFRINQPQHF. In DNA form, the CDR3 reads TGTGCCAGCAGTTTCAGAATTAATCAGCCCCAGCATTTT.

CDR3 bases: TGCGCCAGCAGCCAAGATCCACATAGCACAGATACGCAGTATTTT. Encoded protein: CASSQDPHSTDTQYF. This chain uses TRBV4-1 with TRBJ2-3; D remains ambiguous. V dropped 0 bases and J dropped 0 bases, with 7 bases sitting between them. This CDR3 has 15 amino acids. Germline V gene data show CDR1 as MGHRA and CDR2 as YSYEKL.

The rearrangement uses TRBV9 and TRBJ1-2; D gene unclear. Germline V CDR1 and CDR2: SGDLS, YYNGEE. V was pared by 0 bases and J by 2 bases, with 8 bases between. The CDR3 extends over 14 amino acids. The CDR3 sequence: CASSVDGRNYGYTF. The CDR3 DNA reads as TGTGCCAGCAGCGTAGACGGGCGGAACTATGGCTACACCTTC.

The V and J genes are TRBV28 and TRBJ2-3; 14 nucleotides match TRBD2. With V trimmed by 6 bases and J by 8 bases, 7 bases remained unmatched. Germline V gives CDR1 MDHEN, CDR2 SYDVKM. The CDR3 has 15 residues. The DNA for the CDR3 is TGTGCCAGCAGCTCCGGGACTAGCGGGGGAGGTACGCAGTATTTT. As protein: CASSSGTSGGGTQYF.

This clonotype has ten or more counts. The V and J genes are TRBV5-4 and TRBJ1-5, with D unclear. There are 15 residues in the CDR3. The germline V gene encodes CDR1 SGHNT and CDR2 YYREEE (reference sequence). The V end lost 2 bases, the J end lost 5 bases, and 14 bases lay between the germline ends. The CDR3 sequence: CASSLGGSRDQPQHF. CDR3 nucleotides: TGTGCCAGCAGCTTAGGCGGGAGCCGGGATCAGCCCCAGCATTTT.

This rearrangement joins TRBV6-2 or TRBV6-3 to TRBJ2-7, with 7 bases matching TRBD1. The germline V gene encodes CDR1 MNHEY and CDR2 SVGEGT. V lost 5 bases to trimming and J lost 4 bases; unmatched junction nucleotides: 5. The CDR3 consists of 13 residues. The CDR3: CASSHGTVYEQYV. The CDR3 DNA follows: TGTGCCAGCAGTCACGGGACAGTATACGAGCAGTACGTC.

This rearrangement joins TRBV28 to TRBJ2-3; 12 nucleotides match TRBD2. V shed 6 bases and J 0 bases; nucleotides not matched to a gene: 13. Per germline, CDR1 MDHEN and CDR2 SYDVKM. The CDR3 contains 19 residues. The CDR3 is CASSTGLAGPTYSTDTQYF. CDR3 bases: TGTGCCAGCAGCACGGGACTAGCGGGTCCCACTTATAGCACAGATACGCAGTATTTT.

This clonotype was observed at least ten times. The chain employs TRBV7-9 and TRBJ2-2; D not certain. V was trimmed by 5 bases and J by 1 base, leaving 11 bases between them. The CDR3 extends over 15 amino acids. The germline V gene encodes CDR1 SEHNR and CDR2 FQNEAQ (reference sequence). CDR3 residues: CASSLPFGNTGELFF. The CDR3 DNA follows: TGTGCCAGCAGCCTACCCTTTGGGAACACCGGGGAGCTGTTTTTT.

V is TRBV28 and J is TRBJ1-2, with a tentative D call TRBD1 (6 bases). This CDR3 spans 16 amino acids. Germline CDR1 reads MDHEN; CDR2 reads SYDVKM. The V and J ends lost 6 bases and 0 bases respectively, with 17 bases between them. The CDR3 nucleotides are TGTGCCAGCAGGCCGGGTGACAGGAGAACTAACTATGGCTACACCTTC. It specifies CASRPGDRRTNYGYTF.

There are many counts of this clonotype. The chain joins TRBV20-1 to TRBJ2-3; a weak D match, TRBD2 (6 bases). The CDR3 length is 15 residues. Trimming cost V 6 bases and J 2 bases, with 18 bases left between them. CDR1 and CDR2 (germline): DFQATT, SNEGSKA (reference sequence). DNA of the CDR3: TGCAGTGCGGGCCGACCGGGACTGAACACAGATACGCAGTATTTT. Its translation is CSAGRPGLNTDTQYF.

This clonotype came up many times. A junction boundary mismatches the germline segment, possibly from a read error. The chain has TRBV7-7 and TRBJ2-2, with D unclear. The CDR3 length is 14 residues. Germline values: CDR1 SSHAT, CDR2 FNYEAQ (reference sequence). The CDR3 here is CASSSPDGTGELFF. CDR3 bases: TGTGCTAGCAGCTCCCCCGATGGGACCGGGGAGCTGTTTTTT.

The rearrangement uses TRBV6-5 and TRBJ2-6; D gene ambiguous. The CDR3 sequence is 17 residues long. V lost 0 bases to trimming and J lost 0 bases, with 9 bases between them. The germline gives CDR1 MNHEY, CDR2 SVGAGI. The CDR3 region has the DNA TGTGCCAGCAGTTACTCAGGGCAGTACTCTGGGGCCAACGTCCTGACTTTC. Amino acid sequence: CASSYSGQYSGANVLTF.

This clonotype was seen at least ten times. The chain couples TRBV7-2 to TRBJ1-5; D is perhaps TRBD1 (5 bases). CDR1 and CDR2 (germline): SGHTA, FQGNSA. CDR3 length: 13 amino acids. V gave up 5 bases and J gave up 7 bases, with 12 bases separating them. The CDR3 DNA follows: TGTGCCAGCAGCCCAGACAGTCTCCAGCCCCAGCATTTT. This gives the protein CASSPDSLQPQHF.

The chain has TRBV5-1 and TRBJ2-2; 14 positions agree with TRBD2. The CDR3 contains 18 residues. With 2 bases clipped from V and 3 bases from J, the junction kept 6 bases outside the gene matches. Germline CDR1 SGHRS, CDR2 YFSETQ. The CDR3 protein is CASSFGLAGGHDTGELFF. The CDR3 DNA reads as TGCGCCAGCAGCTTCGGACTAGCGGGGGGCCACGACACCGGGGAGCTGTTTTTT. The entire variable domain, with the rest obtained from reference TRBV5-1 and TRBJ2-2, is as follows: KAGVTQTPRYLIKTRGQQVTLSCSPISGHRSVSWYQQTPGQGLQFLFEYFSETQRNKGNFPGRFSGRQFSNSRSEMNVSTLELGDSALYLCASSFGLAGGHDTGELFFGEGSRLTVL.